The 32 T cell receptor beta chains listed next were all sequenced from one sample in a study of shared clonotypes between healthy human individuals. Clones were read by immunoSEQ multiplex PCR, and TCRdb kept only the in-frame ones, dropping some. The data contain fewer than 550,000 clones, around 79% of them singletons. The source material was PBMCs. All receptors come from a woman in her thirties or forties in good health. Some clones in this sample may be carry-over from other donors' samples.

The chain employs TRBV2 and TRBJ2-1; 9 bases are shared with TRBD2. V lost 3 bases, J lost 0 bases, and 6 bases stayed unmatched. The CDR3 runs 17 residues. Looked up from germline, CDR1 is SNHLY and CDR2 is FYNNEI. The DNA for the CDR3 is TGTGCCAGCAGTGATGCGGGAGGGCCGGGCTCCTACAATGAGCAGTTCTTC. It translates to CASSDAGGPGSYNEQFF.

A note on this clone: In the same sample, other DNA sequences code for this CDR3. The chain recombines TRBV5-1 with TRBJ2-5; D is uncertain. CDR1 is SGHRS, CDR2 YFSETQ, per germline. Trimming removed 3 bases from V and 2 bases from J, with 8 bases in between. The CDR3 is made up of 13 amino acids. The DNA of the CDR3 is TGCGCCAGCAGCTCGGACCCGCAAGAGACCCAGTACTTC. Protein product: CASSSDPQETQYF.

CDR3 sequence (DNA): TGTGCCAGTAGTATTGGGGACAGGTACAATGAGCAGTTCTTC. Translation: CASSIGDRYNEQFF. This chain joins TRBV19 and TRBJ2-1; 8 bases agree with TRBD1. The germline gives CDR1 LNHDA, CDR2 SQIVND (reference sequence). V shed 3 bases and J 4 bases; nucleotides not matched to a gene: 2. This CDR3 has 14 amino acids.

The chain recombines TRBV28 with TRBJ2-4, with D tentatively TRBD2 (6 bases). Trimming pared 5 bases from V and 0 bases from J, leaving 11 bases between. Germline CDR1 is MDHEN and CDR2 is SYDVKM. The length of the CDR3 is 15 residues. The CDR3 protein is CASSGLAIAKNIQYF. The CDR3 DNA sequence: TGTGCCAGCAGTGGGCTAGCGATAGCCAAAAACATTCAGTACTTC.

The V and J genes are TRBV7-3 and TRBJ1-1; 7 positions agree with TRBD1. With V trimmed by 5 bases and J by 5 bases, 5 bases remained unmatched. Germline V lookup: CDR1 SGHTA, CDR2 FQGTGA. CDR3 length: 13 amino acids. CDR3 DNA: TGTGCCAGCAGCCTAGGGACAGCAACTGAAGCTTTCTTT. Amino acids: CASSLGTATEAFF.

V usage is TRBV10-2 and J usage is TRBJ1-6; D unclear. Germline loops: CDR1 WSHSY, CDR2 SAAADI. The CDR3 contains 13 residues. V gave up 8 bases and J gave up 6 bases, with 11 bases separating them. The CDR3 loop reads CASSRLTNSPLHF. The CDR3 nucleotides read TGCGCCAGCTCACGACTGACTAATTCACCCCTCCACTTT.

The CDR3 reads CAWSVQGGRMFF. The CDR3, as DNA: TGTGCCTGGAGTGTACAGGGAGGAAGGATGTTTTTT. The V call is TRBV30, the J call TRBJ1-4, with a tentative D call TRBD1 (6 bases). Trimming left V 0 bases short and J 15 bases short, with 14 bases between. The CDR3 consists of 12 residues. CDR1 is GTSNPN, CDR2 SVGIG, per germline (reference sequence).

The V call is TRBV29-1, the J call TRBJ2-7; possible D gene TRBD2, 5 bases. The V and J ends lost 2 bases and 6 bases respectively, with 17 bases between them. Germline V gene sequence: CDR1 SQVTM, CDR2 ANQGSEA. This CDR3 has 14 amino acids. CDR3 region: CSVENGPGGGEQYF. The CDR3 nucleotides read TGCAGCGTTGAAAACGGACCAGGTGGAGGCGAGCAGTACTTC.

The rearrangement joins TRBV6-4 to TRBJ1-1, with D tentatively TRBD1 (6 bases). The V and J ends lost 5 bases and 5 bases respectively, with 21 bases between them. The germline V gene encodes CDR1 MRHNA and CDR2 SNTAGT. This CDR3 comprises 16 residues. The CDR3 protein is CASSSRTVPSKTEAFF. The CDR3 coding sequence is TGTGCCAGCAGTTCCAGGACAGTGCCCTCCAAGACTGAAGCTTTCTTT.

V gene TRBV4-2 combines with J gene TRBJ2-1; TRBD2 is a possible D gene (5 bases). The V end was cut by 3 bases, the J end by 5 bases, with 11 bases between. This CDR3 region has 14 residues. Germline CDR1 reads LGHNA; CDR2 reads YNFKEQ. CDR3 sequence reads: CASSQDGLHNEQFF. Here the CDR3 DNA reads TGTGCCAGCAGCCAGGATGGACTGCACAATGAGCAGTTCTTC.

The J gene is TRBJ2-2, the V gene TRBV4-1; D gene uncertain. With 8 bases removed from V and 6 bases from J, the gap between germline ends came to 4 bases. Germline-derived CDR1 and CDR2 are MGHRA and YSYEKL. This CDR3 is 10 amino acids long. CDR3 DNA sequence: TGCGCCAGCTCTGCCGGGGAGCTGTTTTTT. This sequence encodes CASSAGELFF.

The chain uses TRBV5-6 and TRBJ2-3, with TRBD2 identical over 7 bases. The V segment lost 2 bases and the J segment 3 bases; nucleotides outside the gene matches: 6. This CDR3 spans 15 amino acids. The germline V gene has CDR1 SGHDT and CDR2 YYEEEE. The CDR3, as DNA: TGTGCCAGCAGCTTAGCGGGACTATCGACAGATACGCAGTATTTT. Its translation is CASSLAGLSTDTQYF.

The chain joins TRBV7-2 to TRBJ2-7, with D unresolved. The germline V gene encodes CDR1 SGHTA and CDR2 FQGNSA. The V and J ends lost 3 bases and 2 bases respectively, with 8 bases between them. The CDR3 loop spans 13 amino acids. In nucleotides, the CDR3 is TGTGCCAGCAGCTTTGATAGTCCCTACGAGCAGTACTTC. This encodes CASSFDSPYEQYF.

CDR3 coding DNA: TGTGCCACCAGCAGAGTATCTGGCGGGAGGGCCTTTTACTACGAGCAGTACTTC. The encoded protein is CATSRVSGGRAFYYEQYF. This chain links TRBV15 with TRBJ2-7, with TRBD2 matching 9 bases. The CDR3 runs to 18 residues. Germline CDR1 reads LNHNV; CDR2 reads YYDKDF (reference sequence). The trim removed 1 base at V and 3 bases at J, leaving 13 bases unmatched.

This clone has a count of ten or more. J is TRBJ1-6 and V is TRBV4-2; perhaps TRBD1 as D (5 bases). The V gene lost 0 bases and the J gene lost 8 bases, with 11 bases spanning the gap. Per the germline V gene, CDR1 is LGHNA and CDR2 is YNFKEQ. The CDR3 loop spans 15 amino acids. CDR3 in DNA: TGTGCCAGCAGCCAAGACCCAGGGCCGGATTCACCCCTCCACTTT. It translates to CASSQDPGPDSPLHF.

This clone occurred once. CDR3 residues: CSVAGSSYEQYF. CDR3 sequence (DNA): TGCAGCGTTGCGGGGAGCTCCTACGAGCAGTACTTC. The rearrangement uses TRBV29-1 and TRBJ2-7, with D possibly matching TRBD2 (5 bases). The germline V gene has CDR1 SQVTM and CDR2 ANQGSEA. The CDR3 is 12 amino acids. V lost 4 bases and J lost 0, with 7 bases in between.

The CDR3 here is CASRWTGGPYGYTF. As DNA, the CDR3 is TGTGCCAGCAGGTGGACAGGGGGCCCCTATGGCTACACCTTC. J is TRBJ1-2 and V is TRBV28; 11 bases line up with TRBD1. Per the germline V gene, CDR1 is MDHEN and CDR2 is SYDVKM. V lost 6 bases, J lost 4 bases, and 4 bases stayed unmatched. CDR3 length equals 14 residues.

With regard to this clone: Other DNA sequences in the same sample also yield this CDR3. The rearrangement uses TRBV15 and TRBJ2-2; D uncertain. The germline CDR1 and CDR2 sequences are LNHNV and YYDKDF (reference sequence). With 0 bases removed from V and 7 bases from J, the gap between germline ends came to 9 bases. The CDR3 is made up of 14 amino acids. The CDR3 nucleotides read TGTGCCACCAGCAGAGATAGGGTGGGCGGGGAGCTGTTTTTT. Translating it yields CATSRDRVGGELFF. The variable domain in full, with the rest retrieved from reference TRBV15 and TRBJ2-2, is DAMVIQNPRYQVTQFGKPVTLSCSQTLNHNVMYWYQQKSSQAPKLLFHYYDKDFNNEADTPDNFQSRRPNTSFCFLDIRSPGLGDTAMYLCATSRDRVGGELFFGEGSRLTVL.

The chain uses TRBV4-2 and TRBJ2-5; TRBD2 matches at 7 bases. Germline V gene data show CDR1 as LGHNA and CDR2 as YNFKEQ. There are 15 residues in the CDR3. V shed 1 base, J shed 6 bases, and the junction held 8 bases outside the gene matches. The CDR3 spells CASSQARGSEKTQYF. Here the CDR3 DNA reads TGTGCCAGCAGCCAAGCGCGCGGGAGTGAAAAGACCCAGTACTTC.

The chain uses TRBV10-3 and TRBJ1-5; D gene uncertain. This CDR3 contains 14 residues. The V end lost 10 bases, the J end lost 6 bases, and 19 bases lay between the germline ends. CDR1 and CDR2 from the germline V gene are ENHRY and SYGVKD. CDR3 loop: CATGGPAGVQPQHF. CDR3 nucleotides: TGTGCCACCGGAGGGCCGGCTGGGGTTCAGCCCCAGCATTTT.

The rearrangement joins TRBV9 to TRBJ2-1; no firm D call. This CDR3 has 14 residues. Per germline, CDR1 SGDLS and CDR2 YYNGEE. The germline V and J ends were trimmed by 0 bases and 6 bases, with 10 bases remaining between them. In DNA form, the CDR3 reads TGTGCCAGCAGCGTAGCCCTGGTCCCCAATGAGCAGTTCTTC. Its protein is CASSVALVPNEQFF.

The chain uses TRBV27 and TRBJ1-1; D is ambiguous. CDR1 and CDR2 from the germline V gene are MNHEY and SMNVEV (reference sequence). The germline V and J ends were trimmed by 6 bases and 0 bases, with 8 bases remaining between them. This CDR3 is built from 13 residues. CDR3 sequence: CASRLRLNTEAFF. As DNA, the CDR3 is TGTGCCAGCAGACTCCGCCTGAACACTGAAGCTTTCTTT.

The V gene is TRBV9, the J gene TRBJ2-1; the D gene is possibly TRBD2 (5 bases). The CDR3 contains 14 residues. Germline V gene lookup returns CDR1 SGDLS and CDR2 YYNGEE. Trimming stripped 3 bases from V and 9 bases from J, with 16 bases between. CDR3 loop: CASSGHPREGEQFF. In DNA, the CDR3 is TGTGCCAGCAGCGGACATCCTAGAGAGGGTGAGCAGTTCTTC.

The J gene is TRBJ2-4, the V gene TRBV30; the D is unclear. CDR3 length: 17 residues. Looked up from germline, CDR1 is GTSNPN and CDR2 is SVGIG (reference sequence). The V end lost 1 base, the J end lost 0 bases, and 16 bases lay between the germline ends. The CDR3 DNA reads TGTGCCTGGAGTGCGCCCAGATTGGGAAGAGCCAAAAACATTCAGTACTTC. Translating it yields CAWSAPRLGRAKNIQYF.

The CDR3 nucleotides are TGCAGTGCTAGACTCCTGGAGACCCAGTACTTC. Its translation is CSARLLETQYF. The chain employs TRBV20-1 and TRBJ2-5; D remains ambiguous. This CDR3 is built from 11 residues. Germline-derived CDR1 and CDR2 are DFQATT and SNEGSKA (reference sequence). V lost 2 bases and J lost 5, with 6 bases in between.

This clone has more than one count but fewer than ten. This chain joins TRBV4-1 and TRBJ2-3; possible D gene TRBD1, 6 bases. V shed 4 bases and J shed 3 bases, with 14 bases lying between them. Germline CDR1 is MGHRA and CDR2 is YSYEKL. CDR3 length: 15 residues. The CDR3 is CASSPPRGGTDTQYF. The CDR3, as DNA: TGCGCCAGCAGCCCCCCGAGAGGGGGAACAGATACGCAGTATTTT.

The chain recombines TRBV28 with TRBJ2-3; D might be TRBD2 (5 bases). V was pared by 6 bases and J by 1 base, with 14 bases between. Germline CDR1 is MDHEN and CDR2 is SYDVKM. The CDR3 sequence is 15 residues long. CDR3 loop: CASSLDRAGTDTQYF. CDR3 nucleotides: TGTGCCAGCAGCCTGGATAGAGCGGGCACAGATACGCAGTATTTT.

The rearrangement links TRBV7-2 to TRBJ1-2; D possibly corresponds to TRBD1 (5 bases). V gave up 1 base and J gave up 4 bases, with 10 bases separating them. Germline V gene lookup returns CDR1 SGHTA and CDR2 FQGNSA. This CDR3 spans 14 amino acids. This chain's CDR3 is CASSLEDSLYGYTF. In DNA form, the CDR3 reads TGTGCCAGCAGCTTAGAAGACAGTCTCTATGGCTACACCTTC.

The rearrangement uses TRBV6-5 and TRBJ2-3; D not resolved. V dropped 0 bases and J dropped 3 bases, with 7 bases sitting between them. The CDR3 sequence is 14 residues long. CDR1 and CDR2 (germline): MNHEY, SVGAGI. CDR3 coding DNA: TGTGCCAGCAGTTACTCTCCAGGAACAGATACGCAGTATTTT. It codes for CASSYSPGTDTQYF.

This chain uses TRBV15 with TRBJ2-2, with no clear D. CDR1 is LNHNV and CDR2 is YYDKDF in the germline V gene (reference sequence). This CDR3 has 14 residues. Between the trimmed V and J ends, which lost 5 bases and 6 bases, there was a span of 13 bases. The CDR3, as DNA: TGTGCCACCAGCGGCCGGTTGGGTCCCGGGGAGCTGTTTTTT. Encoded protein: CATSGRLGPGELFF.

The chain recombines TRBV6-1 with TRBJ2-7; D is perhaps TRBD2 (8 bases). CDR3 length: 15 residues. Germline lookup yields CDR1 MNHNS and CDR2 SASEGT. Trimming removed 4 bases from V and 4 bases from J, with 17 bases in between. For the CDR3, the DNA is TGTGCCAGCAGTGGCGGGGGGACAGTTCCTTACGAGCAGTACTTC. Its protein is CASSGGGTVPYEQYF.

This clone was counted only a few times. The V call is TRBV4-3, the J call TRBJ1-2; D is unclear. Trimming took 1 base from V and 3 from J, leaving 12 bases between them. CDR1 is LGHNA and CDR2 is YSLEER in the germline V gene. This CDR3 region has 15 residues. As DNA, the CDR3 is TGCGCCAGCAGCCAAGGCCGGACGCCAGACTATGGCTACACCTTC. Translation: CASSQGRTPDYGYTF.